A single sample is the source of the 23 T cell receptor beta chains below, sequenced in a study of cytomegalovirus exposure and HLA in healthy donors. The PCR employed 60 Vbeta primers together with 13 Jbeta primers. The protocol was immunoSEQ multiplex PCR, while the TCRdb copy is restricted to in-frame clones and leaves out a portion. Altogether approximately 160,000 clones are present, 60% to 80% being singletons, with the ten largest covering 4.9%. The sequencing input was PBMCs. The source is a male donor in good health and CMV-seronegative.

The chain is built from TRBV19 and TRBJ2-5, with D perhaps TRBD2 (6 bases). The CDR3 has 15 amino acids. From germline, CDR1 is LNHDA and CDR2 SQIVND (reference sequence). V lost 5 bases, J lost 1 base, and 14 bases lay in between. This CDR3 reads CASSLRDLGQETQYF. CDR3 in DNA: TGTGCCAGTAGTCTTCGGGACTTGGGCCAAGAGACCCAGTACTTC.

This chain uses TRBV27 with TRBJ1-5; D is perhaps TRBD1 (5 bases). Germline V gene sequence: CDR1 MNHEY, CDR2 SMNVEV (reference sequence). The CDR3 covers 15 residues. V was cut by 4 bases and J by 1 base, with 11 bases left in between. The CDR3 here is CASSWAGGSNQPQHF. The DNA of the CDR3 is TGTGCCAGCAGTTGGGCGGGGGGGAGCAATCAGCCCCAGCATTTT.

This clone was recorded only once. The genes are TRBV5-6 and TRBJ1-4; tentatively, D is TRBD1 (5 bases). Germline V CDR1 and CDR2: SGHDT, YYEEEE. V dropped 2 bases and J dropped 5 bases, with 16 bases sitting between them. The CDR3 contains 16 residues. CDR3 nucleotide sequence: TGTGCCAGCAGCTTAGGTTCGGGGGGTGTGAATGAAAAACTGTTTTTT. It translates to CASSLGSGGVNEKLFF.

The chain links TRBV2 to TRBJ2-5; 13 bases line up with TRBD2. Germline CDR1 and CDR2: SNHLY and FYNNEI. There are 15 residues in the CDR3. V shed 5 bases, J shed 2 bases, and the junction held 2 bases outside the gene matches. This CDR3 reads CASSRLAGGQETQYF. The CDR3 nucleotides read TGTGCCAGCAGTAGACTAGCGGGGGGTCAAGAGACCCAGTACTTC.

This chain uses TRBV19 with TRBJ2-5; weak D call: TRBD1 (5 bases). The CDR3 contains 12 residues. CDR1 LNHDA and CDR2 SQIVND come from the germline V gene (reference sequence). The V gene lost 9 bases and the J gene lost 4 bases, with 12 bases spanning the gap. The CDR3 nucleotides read TGTGCCAGCGCAGGGTTGCGAGAGACCCAGTACTTC. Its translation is CASAGLRETQYF.

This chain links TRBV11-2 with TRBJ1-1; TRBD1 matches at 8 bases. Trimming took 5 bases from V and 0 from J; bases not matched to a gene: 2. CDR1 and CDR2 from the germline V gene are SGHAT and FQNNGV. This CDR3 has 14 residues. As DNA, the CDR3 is TGTGCCAGCAGCCCAGGGGGCATGAACACTGAAGCTTTCTTT. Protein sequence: CASSPGGMNTEAFF.

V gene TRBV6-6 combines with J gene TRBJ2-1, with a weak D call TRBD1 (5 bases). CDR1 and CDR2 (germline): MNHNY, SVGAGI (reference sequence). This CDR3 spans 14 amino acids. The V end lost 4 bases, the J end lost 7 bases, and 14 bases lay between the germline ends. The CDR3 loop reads CASSWGGAPNEQFF. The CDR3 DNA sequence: TGTGCCAGCAGTTGGGGTGGGGCCCCTAATGAGCAGTTCTTC.

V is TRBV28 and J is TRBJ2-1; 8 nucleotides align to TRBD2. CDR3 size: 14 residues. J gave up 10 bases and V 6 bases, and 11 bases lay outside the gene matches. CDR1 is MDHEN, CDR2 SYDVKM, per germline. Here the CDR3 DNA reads TGTGCCAGCAGGTCGGGGGGGGCCGTCGGGGAGCAGTTCTTC. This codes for CASRSGGAVGEQFF.

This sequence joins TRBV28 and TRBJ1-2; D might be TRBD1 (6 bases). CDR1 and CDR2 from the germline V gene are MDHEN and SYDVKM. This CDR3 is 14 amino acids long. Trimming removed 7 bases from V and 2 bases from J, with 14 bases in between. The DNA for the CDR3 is TGTGCCAGCACACAACCGGGACACAACTATGGCTACACCTTC. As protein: CASTQPGHNYGYTF.

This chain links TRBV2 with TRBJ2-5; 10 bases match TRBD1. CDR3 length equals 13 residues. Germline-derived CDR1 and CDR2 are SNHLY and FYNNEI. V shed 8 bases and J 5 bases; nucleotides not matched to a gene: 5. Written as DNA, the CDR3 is TGTGCCAGCCGCCGGACAGGGGGGGAGACCCAGTACTTC. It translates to CASRRTGGETQYF.

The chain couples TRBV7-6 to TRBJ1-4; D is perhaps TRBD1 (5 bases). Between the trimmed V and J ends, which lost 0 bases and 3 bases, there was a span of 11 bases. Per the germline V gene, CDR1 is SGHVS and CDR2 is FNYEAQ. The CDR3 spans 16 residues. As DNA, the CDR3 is TGTGCCAGCAGCTTAGCGAACCGGGGGGCTAATGAAAAACTGTTTTTT. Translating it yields CASSLANRGANEKLFF.

The CDR3 region is CASRGASGGTSTDTQYF. Written as DNA, the CDR3 is TGTGCCAGCAGGGGGGCTAGCGGGGGAACTAGCACAGATACGCAGTATTTT. The chain is built from TRBV2 and TRBJ2-3, with TRBD2 matching over 10 bases. J lost 0 bases, V lost 6 bases, and 9 bases had no gene match. CDR1 and CDR2 (germline): SNHLY, FYNNEI. The CDR3 is 17 amino acids.

CDR3: CASSQEPGWGGSGYEQYF. The CDR3 region has the DNA TGTGCCAGCAGCCAAGAGCCGGGATGGGGCGGGAGCGGGTACGAGCAGTACTTC. The chain employs TRBV4-2 and TRBJ2-7, with 7 bases that match TRBD2. Trimming took 0 bases from V and 4 from J; bases not matched to a gene: 15. Germline CDR1 is LGHNA and CDR2 is YNFKEQ. This CDR3 spans 18 amino acids.

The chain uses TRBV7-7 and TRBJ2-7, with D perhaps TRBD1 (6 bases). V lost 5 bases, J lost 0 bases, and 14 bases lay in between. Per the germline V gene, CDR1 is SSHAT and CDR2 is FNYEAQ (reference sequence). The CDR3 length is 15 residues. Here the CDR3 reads CASSPLGQHSYEQYF. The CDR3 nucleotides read TGTGCCAGCAGCCCGTTAGGACAGCACTCCTACGAGCAGTACTTC.

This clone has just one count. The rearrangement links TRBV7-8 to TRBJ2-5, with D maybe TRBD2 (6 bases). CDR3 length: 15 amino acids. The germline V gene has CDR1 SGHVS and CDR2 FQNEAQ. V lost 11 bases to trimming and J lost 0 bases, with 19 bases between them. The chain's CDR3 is CAANPRGLDQETQYF. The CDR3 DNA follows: TGTGCCGCCAACCCCCGGGGGTTAGACCAAGAGACCCAGTACTTC.

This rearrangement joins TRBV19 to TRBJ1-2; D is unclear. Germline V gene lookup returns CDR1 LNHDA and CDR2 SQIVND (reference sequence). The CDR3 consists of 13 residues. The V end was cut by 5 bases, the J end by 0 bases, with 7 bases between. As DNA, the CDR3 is TGTGCCAGTAGTTTGAGAGCTAACTATGGCTACACCTTC. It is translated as CASSLRANYGYTF.

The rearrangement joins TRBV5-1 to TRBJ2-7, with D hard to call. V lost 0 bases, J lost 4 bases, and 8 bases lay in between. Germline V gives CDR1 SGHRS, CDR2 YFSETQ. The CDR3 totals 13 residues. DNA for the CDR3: TGCGCCAGCAGCTTGGGGGCCGAGTACGAGCAGTACTTC. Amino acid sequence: CASSLGAEYEQYF.

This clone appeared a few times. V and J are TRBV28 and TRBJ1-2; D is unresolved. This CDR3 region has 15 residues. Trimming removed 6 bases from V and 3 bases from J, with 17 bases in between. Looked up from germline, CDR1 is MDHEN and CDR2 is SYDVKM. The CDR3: CASSSLSRGDYGYTF. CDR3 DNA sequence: TGTGCCAGCAGCTCCTTGTCGCGAGGCGACTATGGCTACACCTTC.

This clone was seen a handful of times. The CDR3 region has the DNA TGTGCCAGCAGGGAGCGGGATGATAATGAGCAGTTCTTC. Translating it yields CASRERDDNEQFF. The V gene is TRBV25-1, the J gene TRBJ2-1; 7 bases match TRBD2. After removal of 6 bases from V and 7 bases from J, the junction contained 6 bases not matched to a gene. Germline values: CDR1 MGHDK, CDR2 SYGVNS. This CDR3 spans 13 amino acids.

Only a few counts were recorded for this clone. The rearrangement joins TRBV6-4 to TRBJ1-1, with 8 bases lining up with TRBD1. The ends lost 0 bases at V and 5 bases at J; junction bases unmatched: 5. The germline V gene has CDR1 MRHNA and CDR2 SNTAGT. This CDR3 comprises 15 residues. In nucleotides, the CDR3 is TGTGCCAGCAGTGACTCTGGACAGGGAAATACTGAAGCTTTCTTT. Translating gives CASSDSGQGNTEAFF.

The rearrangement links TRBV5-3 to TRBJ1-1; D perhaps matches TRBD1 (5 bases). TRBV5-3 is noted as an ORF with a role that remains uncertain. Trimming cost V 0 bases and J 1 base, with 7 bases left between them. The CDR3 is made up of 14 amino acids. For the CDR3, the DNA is TGTGCCAGAAGCTTGGCTCAGGGGAACACTGAAGCTTTCTTT. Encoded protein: CARSLAQGNTEAFF.

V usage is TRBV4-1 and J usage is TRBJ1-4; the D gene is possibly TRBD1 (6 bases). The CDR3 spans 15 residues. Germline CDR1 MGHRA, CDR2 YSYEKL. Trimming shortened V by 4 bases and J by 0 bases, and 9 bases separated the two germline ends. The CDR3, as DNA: TGCGCCAGCAGCCCCCAGGGGACAACTAATGAAAAACTGTTTTTT. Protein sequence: CASSPQGTTNEKLFF.

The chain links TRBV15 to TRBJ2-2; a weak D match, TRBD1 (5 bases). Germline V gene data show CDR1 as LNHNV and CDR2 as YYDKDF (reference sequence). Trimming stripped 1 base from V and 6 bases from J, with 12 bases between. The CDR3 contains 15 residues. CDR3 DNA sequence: TGTGCCACCAGCAGAGCGAACCTGGGGCCCGGGGAGCTGTTTTTT. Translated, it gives CATSRANLGPGELFF.